This passage covers 23 T cell receptor beta chains from one sample sequenced in a study of technical replicates of blood from several donors. TCRdb's copy holds only in-frame clones and misses some; the assay was immunoSEQ multiplex PCR. Found here are 50,000 to 65,000 clones, more than 85% of them singletons; the top ten hold around 4%. Material: PBMCs. The origin of the receptors is a human donor in good health. Some clones in this sample may be carry-over from other donors' samples.

This chain connects TRBV7-9 to TRBJ1-1; weak D call: TRBD1 (6 bases). Looked up from germline, CDR1 is SEHNR and CDR2 is FQNEAQ (reference sequence). Trimming cost V 6 bases and J 5 bases, with 16 bases left between them. This CDR3 is 14 amino acids long. This CDR3 is CASRPEKRGTEAFF. The CDR3 nucleotides are TGTGCCAGCAGGCCTGAAAAAAGGGGGACTGAAGCTTTCTTT.

This clone was seen only once. J is TRBJ2-7 and V is TRBV19; a possible D gene is TRBD1 (6 bases). V lost 5 bases and J lost 6, with 17 bases in between. This CDR3 contains 14 residues. Germline V CDR1 and CDR2: LNHDA, SQIVND (reference sequence). The CDR3 sequence is CASSSVNRAGEQYF. The CDR3 coding sequence is TGTGCCAGTAGTTCAGTCAACAGGGCGGGCGAGCAGTACTTC.

The chain uses TRBV11-3 and TRBJ2-3; 7 bases fit TRBD2. V shed 5 bases, J shed 2 bases, and the junction held 7 bases outside the gene matches. The CDR3 is 15 residues long. In germline, CDR1 is SGHNT, CDR2 YENEEA. The CDR3 bases are TGTGCCAGCAGCCCGGGAGCGGGGCTCACAGATACGCAGTATTTT. Protein sequence: CASSPGAGLTDTQYF.

This rearrangement joins TRBV30 to TRBJ1-1; D ambiguous. Germline V gene sequence: CDR1 GTSNPN, CDR2 SVGIG (reference sequence). Trimming cost V 2 bases and J 2 bases, with 3 bases left between them. The CDR3 is made up of 11 amino acids. CDR3 sequence: CAWSLNTEAFF. CDR3 bases: TGTGCCTGGAGTCTTAACACTGAAGCTTTCTTT.

The chain employs TRBV9 and TRBJ2-5; TRBD1 might be the D (5 bases). V lost 0 bases to trimming and J lost 7 bases, with 13 bases between them. In germline, CDR1 is SGDLS, CDR2 YYNGEE. CDR3 size: 14 residues. CDR3 protein: CASSVETDTGTQYF. CDR3 DNA: TGTGCCAGCAGCGTAGAAACGGACACGGGGACCCAGTACTTC.

The genes are TRBV6-5 and TRBJ1-5; perhaps TRBD1 as D (5 bases). From germline, CDR1 is MNHEY and CDR2 SVGAGI. Trimming removed 6 bases from V and 6 bases from J, with 12 bases in between. The CDR3 length is 13 residues. The CDR3 nucleotides are TGTGCCAGCAGCTCAGGGAAGGGTCAGCCCCAGCATTTT. Protein sequence: CASSSGKGQPQHF.

V gene TRBV29-1 combines with J gene TRBJ1-2; 8 bases map to TRBD1. V shed 0 bases and J 5 bases; nucleotides not matched to a gene: 5. There are 14 residues in the CDR3. The germline CDR1 and CDR2 sequences are SQVTM and ANQGSEA. CDR3 sequence: CSVEEGRGHYGYTF. The CDR3, as DNA: TGCAGCGTTGAAGAAGGCAGGGGGCATTATGGCTACACCTTC. Combining the CDR3 with reference TRBV29-1 and TRBJ1-2 gives the whole variable domain SAVISQKPSRDICQRGTSLTIQCQVDSQVTMMFWYRQQPGQSLTLIATANQGSEATYESGFVIDKFPISRPNLTFSTLTVSNMSPEDSSIYLCSVEEGRGHYGYTFGSGTRLTVV.

The rearrangement links TRBV6-1 to TRBJ2-3; 13 bases are a match to TRBD2. Germline values: CDR1 MNHNS, CDR2 SASEGT. The CDR3 sequence is 14 residues long. J lost 9 bases, V lost 6 bases, and 6 bases had no gene match. CDR3 region: CASSLTSGGTTQYF. CDR3 in DNA: TGTGCCAGCAGCCTGACTAGCGGGGGGACCACGCAGTATTTT.

This sequence joins TRBV6-5 and TRBJ2-1, with D unclear. From germline, CDR1 is MNHEY and CDR2 SVGAGI. The length of the CDR3 is 15 residues. Deletions cut 2 bases from V and 0 bases from J, with 8 bases between. The CDR3 nucleotides read TGTGCCAGCAGTTACGTGGCGGTCTCCTACAATGAGCAGTTCTTC. The encoded protein is CASSYVAVSYNEQFF.

This chain connects TRBV7-9 to TRBJ1-4; TRBD1 aligns across 11 bases. Unmatched junction bases numbered 5, after V lost 5 bases and J lost 6 bases. Germline CDR1 SEHNR, CDR2 FQNEAQ (reference sequence). The length of the CDR3 is 15 residues. CDR3 loop: CASSLRTGGDEKLFF. The CDR3 DNA follows: TGTGCCAGCAGCCTTCGGACAGGGGGCGATGAAAAACTGTTTTTT. The variable domain in full, with the rest retrieved from reference TRBV7-9 and TRBJ1-4, is DTGVSQNPRHKITKRGQNVTFRCDPISEHNRLYWYRQTLGQGPEFLTYFQNEAQLEKSRLLSDRFSAERPKGSFSTLEIQRTEQGDSAMYLCASSLRTGGDEKLFFGSGTQLSVL.

V is TRBV19 and J is TRBJ2-2; possible D gene TRBD1, 7 bases. Trimming removed 3 bases at V and 9 bases at J, with 17 bases between. CDR3 size: 15 residues. CDR1 and CDR2 (germline): LNHDA, SQIVND (reference sequence). CDR3 protein: CASSINRGGTRELFF. The CDR3 bases are TGTGCCAGTAGTATCAACAGGGGCGGGACCCGGGAGCTGTTTTTT.

V usage is TRBV29-1 and J usage is TRBJ2-1; 8 bases match TRBD2. The CDR3 contains 15 residues. Germline V gene sequence: CDR1 SQVTM, CDR2 ANQGSEA. V gave up 6 bases and J gave up 11 bases; unmatched junction bases: 18. The CDR3 here is CSVRSLSGSTGQQFF. The DNA of the CDR3 is TGCAGCGTCCGATCATTAAGCGGGAGTACAGGTCAGCAGTTCTTC.

For this clone: The same CDR3 can be traced to other DNA sequences in this sample. This chain uses TRBV4-3 with TRBJ2-7; 7 nucleotides match TRBD1. This CDR3 is 16 amino acids long. Germline V CDR1 and CDR2: LGHNA, YSLEER. With V trimmed by 0 bases and J by 1 base, 6 bases remained unmatched. Here the CDR3 DNA reads TGCGCCAGCAGCCAAGATTTCGCGACAGGGTCCTACGAGCAGTACTTC. As protein: CASSQDFATGSYEQYF.

The rearrangement links TRBV7-9 to TRBJ1-5; D not certain. The CDR3 totals 16 residues. Between the trimmed V and J ends, which lost 3 bases and 1 base, there was a span of 13 bases. CDR1 SEHNR and CDR2 FQNEAQ come from the germline V gene (reference sequence). CDR3 DNA sequence: TGTGCCAGCAGCTTCGCGACTTCACTGAGCAATCAGCCCCAGCATTTT. This codes for CASSFATSLSNQPQHF.

The rearrangement links TRBV9 to TRBJ2-7; maybe TRBD1 (6 bases). Germline V gene sequence: CDR1 SGDLS, CDR2 YYNGEE. The V end was cut by 3 bases, the J end by 2 bases, with 9 bases between. The CDR3 totals 13 residues. The CDR3 nucleotides are TGTGCCAGCAGCGCAGGACAGACCTACGAGCAGTACTTC. Translating it yields CASSAGQTYEQYF.

The chain employs TRBV4-1 and TRBJ2-3; 9 bases are shared with TRBD2. This CDR3 comprises 15 residues. The trim removed 4 bases at V and 4 bases at J, leaving 6 bases unmatched. Germline V gene sequence: CDR1 MGHRA, CDR2 YSYEKL. The CDR3 nucleotides read TGCGCCAGCAGCCCCTATAGCGGGGGAGCAGATACGCAGTATTTT. Amino acids: CASSPYSGGADTQYF.

V usage is TRBV4-2 and J usage is TRBJ1-5; TRBD1 matches at 9 bases. The CDR3 loop spans 16 amino acids. V lost 2 bases, J lost 6 bases, and 8 bases stayed unmatched. Germline loops: CDR1 LGHNA, CDR2 YNFKEQ. The CDR3 is CASSQTGTGNLQPQHF. CDR3 sequence (DNA): TGTGCCAGCAGCCAAACTGGGACAGGGAATCTTCAGCCCCAGCATTTT.

As for this clone: At the DNA level, this CDR3 is encoded by other sequences in the same sample as well. V and J are TRBV5-1 and TRBJ1-6; 7 nucleotides match TRBD1. CDR1 and CDR2 (germline): SGHRS, YFSETQ. J lost 8 bases, V lost 0 bases, and 2 bases had no gene match. CDR3 size: 14 residues. This chain's CDR3 is CASSLAGGYSPLHF. As DNA, the CDR3 is TGCGCCAGCAGCTTGGCAGGGGGTTATTCACCCCTCCACTTT. Complete variable domain (other parts from reference TRBV5-1 and TRBJ1-6): KAGVTQTPRYLIKTRGQQVTLSCSPISGHRSVSWYQQTPGQGLQFLFEYFSETQRNKGNFPGRFSGRQFSNSRSEMNVSTLELGDSALYLCASSLAGGYSPLHFGNGTRLTVT.

This clone was detected once. The gene calls are TRBV11-2 and TRBJ2-7, with D tentatively TRBD1 (5 bases). V lost 4 bases to trimming and J lost 3 bases, with 7 bases between them. Germline loops: CDR1 SGHAT, CDR2 FQNNGV. This CDR3 is 12 amino acids long. The CDR3 nucleotides are TGTGCCAGCAGCTCCCAGGGCTACGAGCAGTACTTC. Amino acids: CASSSQGYEQYF.

V is TRBV19 and J is TRBJ1-4; TRBD1 might be the D (5 bases). This CDR3 contains 14 residues. Germline V gene lookup returns CDR1 LNHDA and CDR2 SQIVND (reference sequence). V lost 5 bases and J lost 5, with 12 bases in between. CDR3 loop: CASSSGEGNEKLFF. CDR3 sequence (DNA): TGTGCCAGTAGTTCGGGGGAAGGGAATGAAAAACTGTTTTTT.

The rearrangement joins TRBV6-5 to TRBJ2-7, with D maybe TRBD2 (6 bases). CDR3 length equals 15 residues. Germline CDR1 and CDR2: MNHEY and SVGAGI. Trimming left V 4 bases short and J 0 bases short, with 13 bases between. CDR3 sequence: CASSSTGTGSYEQYF. The CDR3 nucleotides read TGTGCCAGCAGTTCCACCGGGACTGGCTCCTACGAGCAGTACTTC.

The chain links TRBV18 to TRBJ2-7, with D maybe TRBD2 (5 bases). The CDR3 spans 16 residues. Germline V gives CDR1 KGHSH, CDR2 LQKENI. Trimming removed 2 bases at V and 1 base at J, with 15 bases between. In DNA, the CDR3 is TGTGCCAGCTCACCATTAGAGGGTACCCTTTCCTACGAGCAGTACTTC. Translated, it gives CASSPLEGTLSYEQYF.

This clone was counted once. J is TRBJ2-5 and V is TRBV7-9; 10 bases agree with TRBD2. Germline V gene sequence: CDR1 SEHNR, CDR2 FQNEAQ (reference sequence). The CDR3 is 18 amino acids. V lost 5 bases to trimming and J lost 1 base; unmatched junction nucleotides: 13. CDR3 nucleotides: TGTGCCAGCAGCCCCCTTGAGGGGCTAGCGGGGGTCCAAGAGACCCAGTACTTC. Its protein is CASSPLEGLAGVQETQYF.